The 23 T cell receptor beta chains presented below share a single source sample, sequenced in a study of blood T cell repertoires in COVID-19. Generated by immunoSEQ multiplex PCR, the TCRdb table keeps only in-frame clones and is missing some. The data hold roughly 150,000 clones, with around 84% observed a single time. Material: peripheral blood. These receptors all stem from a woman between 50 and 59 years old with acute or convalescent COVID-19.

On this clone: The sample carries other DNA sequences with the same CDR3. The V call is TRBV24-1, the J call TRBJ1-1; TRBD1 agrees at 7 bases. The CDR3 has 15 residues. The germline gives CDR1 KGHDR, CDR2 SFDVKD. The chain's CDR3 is CAPVKSNQGDTEAFF. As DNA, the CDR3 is TGTGCACCAGTGAAGTCGAATCAGGGGGACACTGAAGCTTTCTTT.

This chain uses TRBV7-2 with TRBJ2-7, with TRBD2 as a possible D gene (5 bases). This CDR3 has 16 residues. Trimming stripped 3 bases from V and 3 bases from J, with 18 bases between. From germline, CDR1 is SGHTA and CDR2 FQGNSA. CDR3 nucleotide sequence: TGTGCCAGCAGCTTTGACGGGATATCAAAAATCTACGAGCAGTACTTC. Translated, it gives CASSFDGISKIYEQYF.

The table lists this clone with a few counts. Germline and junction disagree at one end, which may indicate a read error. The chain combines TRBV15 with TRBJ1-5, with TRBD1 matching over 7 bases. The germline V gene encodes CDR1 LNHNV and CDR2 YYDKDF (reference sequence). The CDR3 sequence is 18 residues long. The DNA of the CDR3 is TGTGCCACCAGCCGAGACTCTAATACAGGGGTTAGCAATCAGCCCCAGCATTTT. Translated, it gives CATSRDSNTGVSNQPQHF.

CDR3: CASSQGDRWSPLHF. The CDR3 DNA sequence: TGCGCCAGCAGCCAGGGGGACAGGTGGTCACCCCTCCACTTT. The genes are TRBV4-3 and TRBJ1-6, with 8 bases aligning to TRBD1. J lost 10 bases, V lost 3 bases, and 5 bases had no gene match. Germline loops: CDR1 LGHNA, CDR2 YSLEER. There are 14 residues in the CDR3.

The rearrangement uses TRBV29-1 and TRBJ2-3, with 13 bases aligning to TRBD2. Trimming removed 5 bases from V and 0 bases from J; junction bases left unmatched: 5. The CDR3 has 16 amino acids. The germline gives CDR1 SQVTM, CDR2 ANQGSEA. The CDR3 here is CSVPKTSGRSTDTQYF. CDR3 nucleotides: TGCAGCGTTCCCAAGACTAGCGGGAGGAGCACAGATACGCAGTATTTT.

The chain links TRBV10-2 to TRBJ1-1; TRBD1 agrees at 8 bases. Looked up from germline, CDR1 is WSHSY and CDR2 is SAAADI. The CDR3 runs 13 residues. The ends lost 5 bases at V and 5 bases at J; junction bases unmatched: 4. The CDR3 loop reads CASSPNRGTEAFF. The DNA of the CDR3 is TGCGCCAGCAGTCCGAACAGGGGGACTGAAGCTTTCTTT.

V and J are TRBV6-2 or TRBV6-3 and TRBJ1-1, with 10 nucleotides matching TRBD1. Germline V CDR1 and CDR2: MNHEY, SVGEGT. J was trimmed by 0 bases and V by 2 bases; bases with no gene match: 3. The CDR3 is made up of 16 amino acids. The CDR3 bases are TGTGCCAGCAGTTACGTGACAGGGGGCTTGAACACTGAAGCTTTCTTT. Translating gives CASSYVTGGLNTEAFF.

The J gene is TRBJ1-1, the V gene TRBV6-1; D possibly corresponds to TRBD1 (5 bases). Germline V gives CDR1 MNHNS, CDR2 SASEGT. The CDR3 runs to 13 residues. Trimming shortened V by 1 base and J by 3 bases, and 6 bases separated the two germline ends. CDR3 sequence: CASSEVRDTEAFF. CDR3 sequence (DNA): TGTGCCAGCAGTGAAGTCAGGGACACTGAAGCTTTCTTT.

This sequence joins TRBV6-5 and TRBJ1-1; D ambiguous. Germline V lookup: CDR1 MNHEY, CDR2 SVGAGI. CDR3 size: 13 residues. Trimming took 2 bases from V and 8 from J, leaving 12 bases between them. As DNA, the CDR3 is TGTGCCAGCAGTTACGCAAGACAAGGAGAAGCTTTCTTT. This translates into CASSYARQGEAFF.

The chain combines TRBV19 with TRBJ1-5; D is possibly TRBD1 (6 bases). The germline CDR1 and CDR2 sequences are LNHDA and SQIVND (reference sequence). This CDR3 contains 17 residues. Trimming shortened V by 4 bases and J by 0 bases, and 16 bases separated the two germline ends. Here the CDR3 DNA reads TGTGCCAGTAGTACACAGACAGGCCGATATAGCAATCAGCCCCAGCATTTT. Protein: CASSTQTGRYSNQPQHF.

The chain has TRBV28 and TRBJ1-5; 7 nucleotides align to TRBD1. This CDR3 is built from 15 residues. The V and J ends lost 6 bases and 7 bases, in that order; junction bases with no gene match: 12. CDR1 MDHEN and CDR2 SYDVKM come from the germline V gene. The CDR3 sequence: CASRGDRVLNQPQHF. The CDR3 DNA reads TGTGCCAGCAGGGGAGACAGGGTTCTCAACCAGCCCCAGCATTTT.

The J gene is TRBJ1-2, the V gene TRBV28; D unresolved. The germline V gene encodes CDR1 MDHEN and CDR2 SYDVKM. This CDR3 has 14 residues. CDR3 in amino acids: CLERNGGQNYGYTF. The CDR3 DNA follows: TGTTTAGAGCGGAATGGTGGGCAGAACTATGGCTACACCTTC.

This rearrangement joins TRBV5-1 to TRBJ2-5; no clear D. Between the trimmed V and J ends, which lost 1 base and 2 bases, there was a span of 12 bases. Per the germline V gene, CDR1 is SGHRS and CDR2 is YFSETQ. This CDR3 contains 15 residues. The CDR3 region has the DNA TGCGCCAGCAGCTTGAATGTGGGCTTGCAAGAGACCCAGTACTTC. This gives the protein CASSLNVGLQETQYF. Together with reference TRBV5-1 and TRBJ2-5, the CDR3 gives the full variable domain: KAGVTQTPRYLIKTRGQQVTLSCSPISGHRSVSWYQQTPGQGLQFLFEYFSETQRNKGNFPGRFSGRQFSNSRSEMNVSTLELGDSALYLCASSLNVGLQETQYFGPGTRLLVL.

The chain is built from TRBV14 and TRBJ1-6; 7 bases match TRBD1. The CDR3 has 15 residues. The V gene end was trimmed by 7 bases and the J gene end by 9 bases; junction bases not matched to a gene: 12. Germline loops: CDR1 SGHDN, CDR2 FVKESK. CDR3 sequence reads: CASTRTGLGGSPLHF. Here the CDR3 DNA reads TGTGCCAGCACCAGGACAGGCCTAGGGGGTTCACCCCTCCACTTT. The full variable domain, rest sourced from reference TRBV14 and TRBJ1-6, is EAGVTQFPSHSVIEKGQTVTLRCDPISGHDNLYWYRRVMGKEIKFLLHFVKESKQDESGMPNNRFLAERTGGTYSTLKVQPAELEDSGVYFCASTRTGLGGSPLHFGNGTRLTVT.

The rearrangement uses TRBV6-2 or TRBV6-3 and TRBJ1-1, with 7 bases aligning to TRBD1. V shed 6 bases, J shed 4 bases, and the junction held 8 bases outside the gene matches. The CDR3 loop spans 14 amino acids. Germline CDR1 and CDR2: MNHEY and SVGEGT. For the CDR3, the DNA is TGTGCCAGCAGCCGACAGGGTCAGGGCACTGAAGCTTTCTTT. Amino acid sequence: CASSRQGQGTEAFF.

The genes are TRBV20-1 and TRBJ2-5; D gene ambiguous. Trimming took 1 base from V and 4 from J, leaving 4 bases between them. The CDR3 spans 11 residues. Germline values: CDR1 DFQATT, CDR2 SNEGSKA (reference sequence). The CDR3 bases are TGCAGTGCTAGAGCAGGAGAGACCCAGTACTTC. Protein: CSARAGETQYF.

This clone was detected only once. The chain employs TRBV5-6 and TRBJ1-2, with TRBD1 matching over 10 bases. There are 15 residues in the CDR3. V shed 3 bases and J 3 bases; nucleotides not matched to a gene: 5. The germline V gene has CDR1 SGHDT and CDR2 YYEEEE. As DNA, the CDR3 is TGTGCCAGCAGCTCCACGACAGGGGGCGACTATGGCTACACCTTC. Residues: CASSSTTGGDYGYTF.

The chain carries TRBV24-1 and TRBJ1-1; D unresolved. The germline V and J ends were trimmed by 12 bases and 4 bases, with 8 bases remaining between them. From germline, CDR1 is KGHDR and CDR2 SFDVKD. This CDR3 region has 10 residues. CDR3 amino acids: CARGSTEAFF. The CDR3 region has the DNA TGTGCCCGTGGCAGCACTGAAGCTTTCTTT.

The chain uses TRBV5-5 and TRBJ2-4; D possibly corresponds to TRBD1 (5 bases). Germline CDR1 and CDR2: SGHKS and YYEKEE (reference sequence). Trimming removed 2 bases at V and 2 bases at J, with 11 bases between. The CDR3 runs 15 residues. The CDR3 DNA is TGTGCCAGCAGCTTCCAGGCAGGGACCAAAAACATTCAGTACTTC. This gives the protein CASSFQAGTKNIQYF.

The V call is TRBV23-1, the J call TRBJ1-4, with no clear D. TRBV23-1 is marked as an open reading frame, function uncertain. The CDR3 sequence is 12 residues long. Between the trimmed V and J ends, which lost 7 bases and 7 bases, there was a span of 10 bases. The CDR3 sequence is CASTLGSEKLFF. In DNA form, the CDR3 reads TGCGCCAGCACCCTTGGGAGTGAAAAACTGTTTTTT.

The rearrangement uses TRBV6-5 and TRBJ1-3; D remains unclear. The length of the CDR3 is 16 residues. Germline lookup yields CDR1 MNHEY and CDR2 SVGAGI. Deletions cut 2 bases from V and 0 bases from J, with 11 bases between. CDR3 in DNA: TGTGCCAGCAGTTACACAGTCGGGAGCTCTGGAAACACCATATATTTT. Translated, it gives CASSYTVGSSGNTIYF.

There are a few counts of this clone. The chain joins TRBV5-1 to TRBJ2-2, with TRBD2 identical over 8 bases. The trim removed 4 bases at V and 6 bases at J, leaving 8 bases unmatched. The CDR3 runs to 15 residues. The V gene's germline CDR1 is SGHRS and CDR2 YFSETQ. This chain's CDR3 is CASSPRSGGPGELFF. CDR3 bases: TGCGCCAGCAGCCCCCGGTCGGGGGGGCCCGGGGAGCTGTTTTTT.

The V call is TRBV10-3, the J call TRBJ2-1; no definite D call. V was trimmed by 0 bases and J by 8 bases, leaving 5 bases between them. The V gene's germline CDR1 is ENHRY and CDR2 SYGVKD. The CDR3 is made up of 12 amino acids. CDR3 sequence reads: CAISESRDEQFF. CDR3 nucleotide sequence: TGTGCCATCAGTGAGTCTAGAGATGAGCAGTTCTTC.